The following is a T cell receptor beta chain sequence with its context. The entry originates in a study of T cells expressing NK-cell markers. TCRdb reprocessed the 5' RACE reads and reports one entry per CDR3 protein, with no DNA. This sample lists about 390,000 distinct CDR3 sequences; its ten largest clones have over 8.5%. The CDR3 totals 16 residues. The source of this sequence is a woman in her forties or fifties in good health. The sample consisted of blood T cells: a sorted CD56 or NKG2C T cell subset, CD4+ or CD8+ T cells, or bulk PBMC T cells (not recorded which). V is TRBV12-3 or TRBV12-4 and J is TRBJ1-2; the D call of TRBD1 rests on TCRdb alone, since no DNA is present to check it. CDR3 loop: CASRPGRRGVYYGYTF.